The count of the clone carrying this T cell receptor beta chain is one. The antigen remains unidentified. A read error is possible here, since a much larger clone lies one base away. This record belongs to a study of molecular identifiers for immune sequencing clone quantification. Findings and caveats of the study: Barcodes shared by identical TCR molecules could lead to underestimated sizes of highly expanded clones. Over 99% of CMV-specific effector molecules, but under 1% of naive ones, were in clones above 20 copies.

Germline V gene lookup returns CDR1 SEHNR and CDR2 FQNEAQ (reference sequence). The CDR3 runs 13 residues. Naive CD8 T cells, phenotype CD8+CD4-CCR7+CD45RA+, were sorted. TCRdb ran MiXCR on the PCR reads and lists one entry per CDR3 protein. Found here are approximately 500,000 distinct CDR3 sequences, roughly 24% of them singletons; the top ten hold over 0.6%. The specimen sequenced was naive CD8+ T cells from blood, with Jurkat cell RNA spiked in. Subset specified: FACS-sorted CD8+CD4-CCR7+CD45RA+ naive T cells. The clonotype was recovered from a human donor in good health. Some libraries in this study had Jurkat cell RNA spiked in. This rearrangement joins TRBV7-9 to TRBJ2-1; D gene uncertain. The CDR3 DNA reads TGTGCCAGCAGCTTAACTTACGTTGTTGAGCGGTTCTTC. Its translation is CASSLTYVVERFF.